What follows are 10 T cell receptor beta chains derived from one specimen sequenced in a study of technical replicates of blood from four donors. The repertoire was sequenced with immunoSEQ multiplex PCR; TCRdb's copy has only in-frame clones and lacks some. The sample includes 75,000 to 90,000 clones, 95% to 98% of them seen just once. Sequenced input: T cells isolated from PBMCs. The receptors stem from a human donor in good health.

In DNA, the CDR3 is TGTGCCAGCAGTTACTCGGGCGGGTATGAAGCTTTCTTT. It codes for CASSYSGGYEAFF. The chain is built from TRBV6-6 and TRBJ1-1; no reliable D call. CDR1 and CDR2 (germline): MNHNY, SVGAGI (reference sequence). The V end lost 0 bases, the J end lost 7 bases, and 9 bases lay between the germline ends. The CDR3 runs to 13 residues.

This chain joins TRBV19 and TRBJ2-7, with 8 bases identical to TRBD2. V shed 6 bases and J 3 bases; nucleotides not matched to a gene: 4. CDR1 is LNHDA, CDR2 SQIVND, per germline (reference sequence). CDR3 size: 13 residues. The CDR3, as DNA: TGTGCCAGTAGGACAGCGGGAGACTACGAGCAGTACTTC. Its translation is CASRTAGDYEQYF.

This CDR3 reads CASSLGDISYNEQFF. The CDR3 nucleotides read TGTGCCAGCAGCCTAGGTGACATCTCCTACAATGAGCAGTTCTTC. The rearrangement joins TRBV11-3 to TRBJ2-1, with D unclear. Per germline, CDR1 SGHNT and CDR2 YENEEA. Deletions cut 5 bases from V and 0 bases from J, with 11 bases between. The length of the CDR3 is 15 residues.

The chain links TRBV6-6 to TRBJ2-3, with 7 bases aligning to TRBD1. This CDR3 has 15 residues. Germline V gene data show CDR1 as MNHNY and CDR2 as SVGAGI (reference sequence). J lost 0 bases, V lost 5 bases, and 5 bases had no gene match. Here the CDR3 DNA reads TGTGCCAGCAGTAGCCGGGACAGCAGCACAGATACGCAGTATTTT. This encodes CASSSRDSSTDTQYF.

The chain combines TRBV5-1 with TRBJ2-7, with D perhaps matching TRBD2 (5 bases). With 5 bases removed from V and 2 bases from J, the gap between germline ends came to 11 bases. This CDR3 is 13 amino acids long. Per the germline V gene, CDR1 is SGHRS and CDR2 is YFSETQ. The CDR3 DNA reads TGCGCCAGCAGAGAAGGGAGCGCCTACGAGCAGTACTTC. Translating gives CASREGSAYEQYF.

The CDR3 sequence: CASSSQGADYNEQFF. The CDR3 coding sequence is TGTGCCAGCAGTTCACAGGGGGCTGACTACAATGAGCAGTTCTTC. The V gene is TRBV7-3, the J gene TRBJ2-1; 9 bases align to TRBD1. Germline CDR1 and CDR2: SGHTA and FQGTGA. The length of the CDR3 is 15 residues. With V trimmed by 6 bases and J by 3 bases, 6 bases remained unmatched.

This clone has a single count. The CDR3 region has the DNA TGTGCCAGCAGCGTAGACCACGGGACAGGGGGCGACGAGCAGTACTTC. It codes for CASSVDHGTGGDEQYF. This chain joins TRBV9 and TRBJ2-7; 12 nucleotides line up with TRBD1. The CDR3 consists of 16 residues. The germline V gene has CDR1 SGDLS and CDR2 YYNGEE. With V trimmed by 0 bases and J by 5 bases, 6 bases remained unmatched.

The V call is TRBV10-2, the J call TRBJ2-7, with D perhaps matching TRBD2 (6 bases). With 6 bases removed from V and 0 bases from J, the gap between germline ends came to 9 bases. Germline loops: CDR1 WSHSY, CDR2 SAAADI. CDR3 size: 13 residues. CDR3 sequence reads: CASRGGASYEQYF. CDR3 bases: TGCGCCAGCAGGGGGGGAGCCTCCTACGAGCAGTACTTC.

The J gene is TRBJ2-2, the V gene TRBV28, with 8 bases identical to TRBD1. The germline CDR1 and CDR2 sequences are MDHEN and SYDVKM. The CDR3 is 15 residues long. V was clipped by 3 bases and J by 7 bases; unmatched bases: 7. Here the CDR3 DNA reads TGTGCCAGCAGTTTCGCAGGGGGCAATAACGGGGAGCTGTTTTTT. Its translation is CASSFAGGNNGELFF.

This chain uses TRBV10-3 with TRBJ2-1; D ambiguous. Trimming pared 2 bases from V and 10 bases from J, leaving 6 bases between. The CDR3 length is 11 residues. Germline CDR1 is ENHRY and CDR2 is SYGVKD. CDR3 sequence reads: CAISEVGEQFF. CDR3 DNA: TGTGCCATCAGTGAGGTCGGGGAGCAGTTCTTC.